The T cell receptor (beta chain) under discussion was sequenced for a study of response to subunit inactivated influenza vaccine. TCRdb fed the RT-PCR reads into MiXCR, producing one record per CDR3 protein. The table shows under 750,000 distinct CDR3 sequences, with 12% occurring only once. Germline CDR1 and CDR2: MNHEY and SVGEGT. CDR3 size: 13 residues. Trimming removed 3 bases at V and 5 bases at J, with 10 bases between. The rearrangement links TRBV6-2 or TRBV6-3 to TRBJ2-5; no firm D call. The sequenced sample was PBMCs from blood, obtained on the day of vaccination. The clonotype was recovered from a man between 50 and 59 years old who received an inactivated influenza vaccine. In DNA form, the CDR3 reads TGTGCCAGCAGTTATCTTCTTGGGGAGACCCAGTACTTC. Its translation: CASSYLLGETQYF.